This T cell receptor beta chain emerged from a study of blood T cell repertoires in COVID-19. Study summary: PBMCs, B-cell-depleted T cells, or T cells provided the cDNA or gDNA that made up the material.

A few counts support this clone. Source study methods: How many nucleated cells were present was estimated from reference gene primer amplification. The table came from immunoSEQ multiplex PCR; TCRdb's copy has only in-frame clones and leaves some out. That table supplies the V and J calls and clone size; D and trimming were determined from the DNA. The data show approximately 50,000 clones, approximately 85% seen once. Per germline, CDR1 MDHEN and CDR2 SYDVKM. V was shortened by 6 bases and J by 9 bases, with 15 bases between the two germline ends. The CDR3 runs to 13 residues. This clonotype was obtained from a man between 60 and 70 years old with acute or convalescent COVID-19. The sample consisted of peripheral blood. V usage is TRBV28 and J usage is TRBJ2-1, with D possibly matching TRBD1 (6 bases). The CDR3 here is CASSLGQLREQFF. In nucleotides, the CDR3 is TGTGCCAGCAGCTTAGGACAGCTCCGTGAGCAGTTCTTC.